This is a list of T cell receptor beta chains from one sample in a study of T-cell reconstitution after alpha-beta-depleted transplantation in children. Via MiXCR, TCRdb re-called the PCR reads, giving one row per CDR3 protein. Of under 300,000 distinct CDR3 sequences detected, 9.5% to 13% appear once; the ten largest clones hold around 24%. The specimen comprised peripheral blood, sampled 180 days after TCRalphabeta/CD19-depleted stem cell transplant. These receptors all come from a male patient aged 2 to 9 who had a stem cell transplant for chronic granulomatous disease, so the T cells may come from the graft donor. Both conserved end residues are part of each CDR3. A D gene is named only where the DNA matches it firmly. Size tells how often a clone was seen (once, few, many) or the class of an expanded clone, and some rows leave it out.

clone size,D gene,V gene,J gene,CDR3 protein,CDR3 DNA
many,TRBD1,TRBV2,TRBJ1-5,CASSVRQGVNQPQHF,TGTGCCAGCAGTGTGAGACAGGGAGTTAATCAGCCCCAGCATTTT
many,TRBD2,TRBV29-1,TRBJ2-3,CSVEWIGGGDTQYF,TGCAGCGTTGAGTGGATTGGCGGGGGAGATACGCAGTATTTT
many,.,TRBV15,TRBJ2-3,CATSRGLRTDTQYF,TGTGCCACCAGCAGGGGACTCCGCACAGATACGCAGTATTTT
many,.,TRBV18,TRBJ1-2,CASSPGEDYGYTF,TGTGCCAGCTCACCAGGGGAGGACTATGGCTACACCTTC
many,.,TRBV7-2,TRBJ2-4,CASSLGAVNIQYF,TGTGCCAGCAGCCTAGGGGCTGTAAACATTCAGTACTTC
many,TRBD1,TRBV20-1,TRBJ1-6,CSVGQGGYRNYNSPLHF,TGCAGTGTGGGACAGGGAGGTTATAGGAACTATAATTCACCCCTCCACTTT
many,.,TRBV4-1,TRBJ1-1,CASSFMGVTEAFF,TGCGCCAGCAGCTTCATGGGGGTGACTGAAGCTTTCTTT
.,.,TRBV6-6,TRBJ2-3,CASSPPLVDTQYF,TGTGCCAGCAGCCCCCCCCTGGTGGATACGCAGTATTTT
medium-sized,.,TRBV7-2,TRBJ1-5,CASSLQGSRNQPQHF,TGTGCCAGCAGCCTCCAGGGGTCCCGCAATCAGCCCCAGCATTTT
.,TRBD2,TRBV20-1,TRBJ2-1,CSARRAGNYNEQFF,TGCAGTGCCCGACGAGCGGGAAACTACAATGAGCAGTTCTTC
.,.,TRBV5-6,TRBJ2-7,CASSWLRGLFYEQYF,TGTGCCAGCAGCTGGCTCAGGGGATTGTTCTACGAGCAGTACTTC
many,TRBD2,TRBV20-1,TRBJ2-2,CSATKKGLAGRYTGELFF,TGCAGTGCAACTAAAAAGGGACTAGCGGGAAGGTACACCGGGGAGCTGTTTTTT
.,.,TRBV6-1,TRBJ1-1,CASSIGSDTEAFF,TGTGCCAGCAGTATAGGGTCGGACACTGAAGCTTTCTTT
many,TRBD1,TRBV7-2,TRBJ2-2,CASIDTGARVTGELFF,TGTGCCAGCATCGATACAGGGGCCAGGGTCACCGGGGAGCTGTTTTTT
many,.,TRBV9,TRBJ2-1,CASSQGSYNEQFF,TGTGCCAGCAGCCAAGGCTCCTACAATGAGCAGTTCTTC
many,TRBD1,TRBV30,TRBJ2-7,CAWARGQGAYEQYF,TGTGCCTGGGCCAGAGGGCAGGGGGCCTACGAGCAGTACTTC
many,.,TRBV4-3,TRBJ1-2,CASSPSRDVRFGYTF,TGCGCCAGCAGCCCTTCCCGGGATGTAAGGTTTGGCTACACCTTC
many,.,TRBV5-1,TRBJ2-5,CASSQTKETQYF,TGCGCCAGCAGCCAAACTAAAGAGACCCAGTACTTC
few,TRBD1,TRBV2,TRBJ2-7,CASSKLGQGTYEQYF,TGTGCCAGCAGTAAATTGGGACAGGGGACCTACGAGCAGTACTTC
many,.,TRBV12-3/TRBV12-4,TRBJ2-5,CASSLLGPGTQYF,TGTGCCAGCAGTCTTTTAGGCCCGGGGACCCAGTACTTC
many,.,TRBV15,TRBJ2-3,CATSRDLPGSWSTDTQYF,TGTGCCACCAGCAGAGATTTGCCGGGGAGCTGGAGCACAGATACGCAGTATTTT
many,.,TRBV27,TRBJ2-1,CASSLRLGAYNEQFF,TGTGCCAGCAGCCTAAGGCTAGGTGCCTACAATGAGCAGTTCTTC
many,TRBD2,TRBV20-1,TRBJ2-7,CSASGTSGDSYEQYF,TGCAGTGCTAGTGGGACTAGCGGAGATTCCTACGAGCAGTACTTC
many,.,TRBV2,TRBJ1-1,CASRTEGDYTEAFF,TGTGCCAGCAGGACCGAGGGGGACTACACTGAAGCTTTCTTT
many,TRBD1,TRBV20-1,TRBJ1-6,CSARRTGNSPLHF,TGCAGTGCTAGAAGGACAGGCAATTCACCCCTCCACTTT
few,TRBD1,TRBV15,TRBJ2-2,CATSSDRGLATGELFF,TGTGCCACCAGCAGCGACAGGGGGCTGGCCACCGGGGAGCTGTTTTTT
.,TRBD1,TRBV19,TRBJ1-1,CASNLGQGATEAFF,TGTGCCAGTAACCTTGGACAGGGGGCCACTGAAGCTTTCTTT
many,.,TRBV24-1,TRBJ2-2,CATSEAGAKAGELFF,TGTGCCACCAGTGAAGCCGGGGCTAAGGCCGGGGAGCTGTTTTTT
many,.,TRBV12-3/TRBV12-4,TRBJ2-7,CASSLGALLESAQYF,TGTGCCAGCAGTTTGGGGGCTCTCCTCGAGTCCGCGCAGTACTTC
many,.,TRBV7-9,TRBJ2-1,CASSSRKQARGSEQFF,TGTGCCAGCAGCTCCCGAAAGCAAGCGAGGGGGAGTGAGCAGTTCTTC
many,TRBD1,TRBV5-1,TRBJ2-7,CASSLAGTGTYEQYF,TGCGCCAGCAGCTTGGCGGGGACAGGAACCTACGAGCAGTACTTC
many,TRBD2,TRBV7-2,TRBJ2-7,CASSRISGGPRGEQYF,TGTGCCAGCAGCCGCATTAGCGGGGGTCCCCGGGGCGAGCAGTACTTC